The rows below give T cell receptor beta chains drawn from one sample of a study of human thymus T cells. The protocol was immunoSEQ multiplex PCR, while the TCRdb copy is restricted to in-frame clones and leaves out a portion. This sample has about 60,000 clones; 94% occur once, and the top ten carry 6%. Material: blood. These receptors were taken from a boy under two years old with a congenital heart defect but otherwise immunologically healthy. Each CDR3 is given with its conserved first and last residue. D genes are given only for firm matches. Size values are once, few and many counts, or a class for expanded clones, and some rows have none.

clone_size | j_call | v_call | d_call | cdr3_nt | cdr3_aa
NA | TRBJ2-7 | TRBV11-2 | NA | TGTGCCAGCAGCTTAGAATCGGCGCATTCCTACGAGCAGTACTTC | CASSLESAHSYEQYF
NA | TRBJ2-1 | TRBV11-3 | TRBD2 | TGTGCCAGCAGCCCCGGGACTAGTGAGCAGTTCTTC | CASSPGTSEQFF
NA | TRBJ2-1 | TRBV5-6 | NA | TGTGCCAGCAGCTTGGAGGCGTTCAATGAGCAGTTCTTC | CASSLEAFNEQFF
NA | TRBJ1-3 | TRBV7-8 | TRBD1 | TGTGCCAGCAGCCCCCCATCAGGGGGCAGGAACACCATATATTTT | CASSPPSGGRNTIYF
NA | TRBJ2-1 | TRBV19 | TRBD2 | TGTGCCAGTAGTGACCTAGCGGGAAGGCCCAATGAGCAGTTCTTC | CASSDLAGRPNEQFF
NA | TRBJ1-5 | TRBV5-6 | NA | TGTGCCAGCAGCTTAGGGGGGAAGCCCCAGCATTTT | CASSLGGKPQHF
NA | TRBJ2-3 | TRBV19 | NA | TGTGCCAGTAGTATATTACAGGGTGGGATAACAGATACGCAGTATTTT | CASSILQGGITDTQYF
NA | TRBJ2-1 | TRBV28 | NA | TGTGCCAGCAGTTTATCCTTCTCCTACAATGAGCAGTTCTTC | CASSLSFSYNEQFF
NA | TRBJ2-7 | TRBV9 | TRBD2 | TGTGCCAGCAGCGTAGCCGGGACTAGCGGATACGAGCAGTACTTC | CASSVAGTSGYEQYF
once | TRBJ2-5 | TRBV10-3 | NA | TGTGCCATCAGTGACGGGAGTGCGTACCAAGAGACCCAGTACTTC | CAISDGSAYQETQYF
NA | TRBJ2-7 | TRBV27 | NA | TGTGCCAGCAGTTTAAGTTCCGGGGGTGGACCCTACGAGCAGTACTTC | CASSLSSGGGPYEQYF
NA | TRBJ1-5 | TRBV28 | NA | TGTGCCAGCAGTTTGGTACAGGGCCCCGGTCAGCCCCAGCATTTT | CASSLVQGPGQPQHF
NA | TRBJ2-3 | TRBV28 | NA | TGTGCCAGCAGTACCGCGGGGGCGAGTACAGATACGCAGTATTTT | CASSTAGASTDTQYF
NA | TRBJ2-5 | TRBV7-9 | NA | TGTGCCAGCAGCAAACAGGGAGTCAGGGAGACCCAGTACTTC | CASSKQGVRETQYF
NA | TRBJ2-2 | TRBV21-1 | NA | TGTGCCAGCAGCTCACCCAGGACAGGGGACACCGGGGAGCTGTTTTTT | CASSSPRTGDTGELFF
NA | TRBJ2-1 | TRBV11-3 | NA | TGTGCCAGCAGCTTAGGAGCGGACAGATACAATGAGCAGTTCTTC | CASSLGADRYNEQFF
NA | TRBJ1-4 | TRBV2 | TRBD1 | TGTGCCAGCACCCGGGACAGGGAGGAAAAACTGTTTTTT | CASTRDREEKLFF
NA | TRBJ2-3 | TRBV5-6 | TRBD1 | TGTGCCAGCAGCATAGACAGGGGGAGCACAGATACGCAGTATTTT | CASSIDRGSTDTQYF
NA | TRBJ1-3 | TRBV2 | NA | TGTGCCAGCAGTGGACACTCTGGAAACACCATATATTTT | CASSGHSGNTIYF
once | TRBJ1-2 | TRBV19 | TRBD1 | TGTGCCAGTAGTATCTCCCGGGACAGTTTCTATGGCTACACCTTC | CASSISRDSFYGYTF
once | TRBJ2-1 | TRBV19 | TRBD2 | TGTGCCAGTAGTAAACTAGCGTACCAGAAGAGCAATGAGCAGTTCTTC | CASSKLAYQKSNEQFF
once | TRBJ1-3 | TRBV6-5 | TRBD1 | TGTGCCAGCAGTTGGGACAGCCCACCCGCGGGAAACACCATATATTTT | CASSWDSPPAGNTIYF
NA | TRBJ1-2 | TRBV2 | NA | TGTGCCAGCAGGCACAGGCTTAACTATGGCTACACCTTC | CASRHRLNYGYTF
once | TRBJ2-7 | TRBV4-3 | NA | TGCGCCAGCAGCCAAGATTCAGGGATGCTCGGGGTCGAGCAGTACTTC | CASSQDSGMLGVEQYF
NA | TRBJ1-5 | TRBV7-9 | NA | TGTGCCAGCAGCTTAGGGACTCATCAGCCCCAGCATTTT | CASSLGTHQPQHF
NA | TRBJ2-1 | TRBV5-1 | TRBD2 | TGCGCCAGCAGCCCCTTGACTAGCCTCCGGGATGAGCAGTTCTTC | CASSPLTSLRDEQFF
NA | TRBJ2-2 | TRBV25-1 | TRBD1 | TGTGCCGCCCAGGGGGCGGGCGGGGAGCTGTTTTTT | CAAQGAGGELFF
NA | TRBJ2-1 | TRBV30 | TRBD2 | TGTGCCTGGAAGAGGGGAGCGGGGCCCTACAATGAGCAGTTCTTC | CAWKRGAGPYNEQFF
NA | TRBJ1-1 | TRBV7-2 | NA | TGTGCCAGCAGTCAAGGACCCGTAACTGAAGCTTTCTTT | CASSQGPVTEAFF
NA | TRBJ2-1 | TRBV4-1 | TRBD2 | TGCGCCAGCAGCCAACCGAGCGGGAGCAAAAACAATGAGCAGTTCTTC | CASSQPSGSKNNEQFF
NA | TRBJ2-5 | TRBV25-1 | NA | TGTGCCAGCAGTGAATGGGCACAGGAAGAGACCCAGTACTTC | CASSEWAQEETQYF
NA | TRBJ2-7 | TRBV5-1 | TRBD2 | TGCGCCAGCAGCCTTAAGGGGGGGACTAGTCCTTACGAGCAGTACTTC | CASSLKGGTSPYEQYF
NA | TRBJ2-5 | TRBV2 | NA | TGTGCCAGCAGGCTAGCTGGAGAGACCCAGTACTTC | CASRLAGETQYF
NA | TRBJ2-7 | TRBV6-5 | TRBD2 | TGTGCCAGCAGTTCCTTACGGGGGGGCGTACAGTACTTC | CASSSLRGGVQYF
NA | TRBJ2-7 | TRBV29-1 | TRBD2 | TGCAGCGCCTTGACTAGCGGGAGCTCCTACGAGCAGTACTTC | CSALTSGSSYEQYF
once | TRBJ2-2 | TRBV9 | TRBD2 | TGTGCCAGCAGCTTCGGACTAGCGGGGTACACCGGGGAGCTGTTTTTT | CASSFGLAGYTGELFF
NA | TRBJ2-5 | TRBV7-3 | TRBD1 | TGTGCCAGCAGCCGGGACAGGGGGGAGGAGACCCAGTACTTC | CASSRDRGEETQYF
NA | TRBJ2-1 | TRBV7-6 | TRBD1 | TGTGCCAGCAGCTTGTTACAGGGGGATGAGCAGTTCTTC | CASSLLQGDEQFF
NA | TRBJ2-3 | TRBV7-2 | TRBD2 | TGTGCCAGCAGCTTAGGACTAGCGGGGGGCACAGATACGCAGTATTTT | CASSLGLAGGTDTQYF
NA | TRBJ2-2 | TRBV7-9 | NA | TGTGCCAGCAGCTTAAGAAGTGGAACAGCTTACACCGGGGAGCTGTTTTTT | CASSLRSGTAYTGELFF
NA | TRBJ2-1 | TRBV4-2 | NA | TGTGCCAGCAGCCAAGGGGACTTTTCCTACAATGAGCAGTTCTTC | CASSQGDFSYNEQFF
NA | TRBJ2-5 | TRBV7-3 | NA | TGTGCCAGCAGCCCACTCCCCCAAGAGACCCAGTACTTC | CASSPLPQETQYF
NA | TRBJ2-3 | TRBV18 | NA | TGTGCCAGCCAAACGGACTTCACAGATACGCAGTATTTT | CASQTDFTDTQYF
NA | TRBJ2-5 | TRBV28 | NA | TGTGCCAGCAGTTCTGGGGATGTGGAGGAGACCCAGTACTTC | CASSSGDVEETQYF
once | TRBJ2-7 | TRBV7-9 | NA | TGTGCCAGCAGCTTAGAAATAGGGCGCGAGCAGTACTTC | CASSLEIGREQYF
NA | TRBJ2-1 | TRBV15 | TRBD2 | TGTGCCACCAGCAGAGCCCGGACTAGCGGGAGTGTCTACAATGAGCAGTTCTTC | CATSRARTSGSVYNEQFF
NA | TRBJ2-1 | TRBV7-9 | NA | TGTGCCAGCAATCTCTGGAACAATGAGCAGTTCTTC | CASNLWNNEQFF
NA | TRBJ2-7 | TRBV4-1 | NA | TGCGCCAGCAGCCAAGGGGATAGCTCCTACGAGCAGTACTTC | CASSQGDSSYEQYF
NA | TRBJ2-3 | TRBV5-1 | NA | TGCGCCAGCAGCACCTACCGCACAGATACGCAGTATTTT | CASSTYRTDTQYF
once | TRBJ2-6 | TRBV5-4 | NA | TGTGCCAGCAGCTTGGAGATAGCCCGCTCTGGGGCCAACGTCCTGACTTTC | CASSLEIARSGANVLTF
NA | TRBJ2-1 | TRBV7-2 | NA | TGTGCCAGCAGCTCAAGATCGGGTTACAATGAGCAGTTCTTC | CASSSRSGYNEQFF
once | TRBJ1-2 | TRBV6-6 | NA | TGTGCCAGCAGTTACGAGGGTCAAATAGATGGCTACACCTTC | CASSYEGQIDGYTF
NA | TRBJ2-4 | TRBV28 | TRBD2 | TGTGCCAGCACCCTTAGCGGGAGCAGGGGCATTCAGTACTTC | CASTLSGSRGIQYF
NA | TRBJ2-3 | TRBV9 | TRBD2 | TGTGCCAGCAGCCCGACTAGCGGACGCACAGATACGCAGTATTTT | CASSPTSGRTDTQYF
NA | TRBJ2-3 | TRBV5-4 | NA | TGTGCCAGCAGCTTTGGTCCAGATACGCAGTATTTT | CASSFGPDTQYF
NA | TRBJ1-1 | TRBV5-4 | NA | TGTGCCAGCAGCTTGGCCCGTGGGGCCCCAGGCACTGAAGCTTTCTTT | CASSLARGAPGTEAFF
NA | TRBJ2-5 | TRBV7-9 | NA | TGTGCCAGCAGCTTGGGCTTTGAGCTGGCGGGGACCCAGTACTTC | CASSLGFELAGTQYF
NA | TRBJ2-1 | TRBV19 | NA | TGTGCCAGTAGTATAGGGCGGGGACCCTACAATGAGCAGTTCTTC | CASSIGRGPYNEQFF